Given below is one T cell receptor (beta chain) in context. Its cognate antigen is unknown. The data derive from a study of glioma-infiltrating T cells. Across the study: Glioma patients had dexamethasone for six or fewer days before surgery. Target coverage was about 4- to 10-fold for roughly 1 million blood T cells. The study, taken as a whole, reports: A blood CDR3 motif signature was depleted in highly divergent patients.

Using RNA template, CDR3s of TCR alpha and beta were amplified with iRepertoire arm-PCR. One-step reverse transcription and amplification started from approximately 100-400 ng of tissue mRNA or PBMC total RNA. Each CDR3 protein gets one entry after TCRdb re-called the multiplex PCR reads with MiXCR. The table includes fewer than 500,000 distinct CDR3 sequences, roughly two fifths detected once. The V end lost 5 bases, the J end lost 1 base, and 17 bases lay between the germline ends. Germline loops: CDR1 SGHTA, CDR2 FQGNSA. This CDR3 region has 16 residues. The clonotype comes from a human donor with low-grade glioma or glioblastoma, undergoing nonglioma brain surgery, or in good health (not recorded which). The chain couples TRBV7-2 to TRBJ1-1; no clear D gene. The specimen sequenced was glioma tissue, nonneoplastic brain tissue, or PBMCs (not recorded which). This CDR3 reads CASSPRRTVQNTEAFF. The CDR3 DNA is TGTGCCAGCAGCCCCCGAAGGACCGTCCAGAACACTGAAGCTTTCTTT. The whole variable domain, filled in from reference TRBV7-2 and TRBJ1-1, reads GAGVSQSPSNKVTEKGKDVELRCDPISGHTALYWYRQSLGQGLEFLIYFQGNSAPDKSGLPSDRFSAERTGGSVSTLTIQRTQQEDSAVYLCASSPRRTVQNTEAFFGQGTRLTVV.